The rows below give T cell receptor beta chains drawn from one sample of a study of memory CD4+ T cells and cytomegalovirus serostatus. Assay used: immunoSEQ multiplex PCR; TCRdb lists only in-frame clones, some missing. The table shows about 50,000 clones, with 60% to 85% occurring only once. Sequencing used memory CD4+ T cells from blood. The source of these receptors is an adult in good health and CMV-seronegative. Each CDR3 is given with its conserved first and last residue. The D gene is left open where the match is weak. A row's size may be missing; if present it is once, few, many or a size class.

TGTGCCAGCAGCTTAGCATCGGGACAGGGGGCGGGTGGAAACACCATATATTTT	CASSLASGQGAGGNTIYF	TRBV7-8	TRBJ1-3	TRBD1	medium-sized
TGTGCCAGCAGCCCGGACTCTTCTACCGGGGAGCTGTTTTTT	CASSPDSSTGELFF	TRBV7-3	TRBJ2-2	.	.
TGTGCCAGCAGCGTAGAGGGCACGGATACGCAGTATTTT	CASSVEGTDTQYF	TRBV9	TRBJ2-3	.	once
TGTGCCAGCAGTGAAGCGGGGGATACCTACGAGCAGTACTTC	CASSEAGDTYEQYF	TRBV6-1	TRBJ2-7	.	.
TGTGCCAGCTCACCAATGGGGGGCTGGGATGAAAAACTGTTTTTT	CASSPMGGWDEKLFF	TRBV18	TRBJ1-4	.	.
TGCGCCAGCAGCCAGCGGACAGGGCTGAACACTGAAGCTTTCTTT	CASSQRTGLNTEAFF	TRBV4-3	TRBJ1-1	TRBD1	.
TGTGCCAGCAGTGAATCCGACAGCTACGAGCAGTACTTC	CASSESDSYEQYF	TRBV6-1	TRBJ2-7	.	.
TGTGCCAGCAGTTCGGACCCCAATGAAAAACTGTTTTTT	CASSSDPNEKLFF	TRBV2	TRBJ1-4	.	.
TGTGCCAGCAGCTTCCACTCTAGCGGGGGCCAAGAGACCCAGTACTTC	CASSFHSSGGQETQYF	TRBV7-2	TRBJ2-5	TRBD2	.
TGTGCCACCACGATACGGCGGGGGCCACGCACAGATACGCAGTATTTT	CATTIRRGPRTDTQYF	TRBV10-3	TRBJ2-3	.	.
TGTGCCAGCAGGATGCAGGGCGATGGCAATCAGCCCCAGCATTTT	CASRMQGDGNQPQHF	TRBV6-1	TRBJ1-5	.	once
TGTGCCAGCAGTGGACAGGGGGCGGAGGGCTACACCTTC	CASSGQGAEGYTF	TRBV6-1	TRBJ1-2	TRBD1	.
TGCGCCAGCAGCCAAGGGGCCCGAGGGGGGTCGTTCTACGAGCAGTACTTC	CASSQGARGGSFYEQYF	TRBV4-3	TRBJ2-7	.	.
TGTGCCAGCAGCCCTACGGCTCGGAGGAACACTGAAGCTTTCTTT	CASSPTARRNTEAFF	TRBV7-9	TRBJ1-1	.	few
TGTGCCAGCAGTTTATACAGGACTAGCGGGGGGAACTATGAGCAGTTCTTC	CASSLYRTSGGNYEQFF	TRBV28	TRBJ2-1	TRBD2	.
TGTGCCAGCACCCCAGTGTCAGGGGGCAAATCACCCCTCCACTTT	CASTPVSGGKSPLHF	TRBV2	TRBJ1-6	TRBD1	few
TGTGCCAGCAGCTCGCGGACAGGGCCATATGGCTACACCTTC	CASSSRTGPYGYTF	TRBV5-4	TRBJ1-2	TRBD1	once
TGCGCCAGCAGCTCGGTATCCGGGTTAATAGGCGAGCAGTACTTC	CASSSVSGLIGEQYF	TRBV5-1	TRBJ2-7	.	.
TGTGCCAGCAGCGTAGACAGGGACGGGGTCGAGCAGTACTTC	CASSVDRDGVEQYF	TRBV7-9	TRBJ2-7	TRBD1	once
TGTGCCAGCAGCTTGGAGGGGGGGGCCCTGAGCTCCTACGAGCAGTACTTC	CASSLEGGALSSYEQYF	TRBV5-8	TRBJ2-7	.	few
TGTGCCAGCAGTGAATCAGGGCGCGTCGGAGCTCTCTTT	CASSESGRVGALF	TRBV6-1	TRBJ1-1	.	.
TGCAGTGCTAGAGATTGGGAAGAGCAGTTCTTC	CSARDWEEQFF	TRBV20-1	TRBJ2-1	.	once
TGTGCCATCAGTGAGTCTGGGGTGTCGGCAGTAGTGAACACTGAAGCTTTCTTT	CAISESGVSAVVNTEAFF	TRBV10-3	TRBJ1-1	.	.
TGTGCCAGCAGTGGTCGTTCCGAGACGACTAATCAGCCCCAGCATTTT	CASSGRSETTNQPQHF	TRBV6-1	TRBJ1-5	.	.
TGCAGTGCTAGTCCCAACTATGGCTACACCTTC	CSASPNYGYTF	TRBV20-1	TRBJ1-2	.	few
TGCGCCAGCAGGGATCTAGCGGGGGGCACAGATACGCAGTATTTT	CASRDLAGGTDTQYF	TRBV10-2	TRBJ2-3	TRBD2	.
TGTGCCTGGAGTGTTAGTGGAACAGGCTCCTACGAGCAGTACTTC	CAWSVSGTGSYEQYF	TRBV30	TRBJ2-7	.	.
TGTGCCAGCGCCCGGGGGACCACGGATACGCAGTATTTT	CASARGTTDTQYF	TRBV6-5	TRBJ2-3	.	.
TGTGCCAGCAGTCCTGCACAGTACACCGGGGAGCTGTTTTTT	CASSPAQYTGELFF	TRBV27	TRBJ2-2	.	.
TGTGCCAGCAGGAACCGGGACAGTGCCGGGGAGCTGTTTTTT	CASRNRDSAGELFF	TRBV27	TRBJ2-2	TRBD1	.
TGCGCCAGCAGCTTGGCCCTCGGGGATAGTTCACCCCTCCACTTT	CASSLALGDSSPLHF	TRBV5-1	TRBJ1-6	.	.
TGTGCCAGCAGTGAGGGGACAGGGGGCAGAGAAAAACTGTTTTTT	CASSEGTGGREKLFF	TRBV2	TRBJ1-4	TRBD1	.
TGCGCCAGCAGCCGGGGACCGGCAGATACGCAGTATTTT	CASSRGPADTQYF	TRBV4-3	TRBJ2-3	.	.
TGCGCCAGCAGCCAAGGGATGGGCCGACTAGCGGGGTACGAGCAGTACTTC	CASSQGMGRLAGYEQYF	TRBV4-1	TRBJ2-7	TRBD2	.
TGTGCCAGCTTTATTCCAACTAATGAAAAACTGTTTTTT	CASFIPTNEKLFF	TRBV2	TRBJ1-4	.	.
TGTGCCAGCAGTCCACCATTTCCACAGGGGTTAGACTATGGCTACACCTTC	CASSPPFPQGLDYGYTF	TRBV28	TRBJ1-2	TRBD1	.
TGTGCCAGCAGTTTATTTTCAGGGTTGGGCAATCAGCCCCAGCATTTT	CASSLFSGLGNQPQHF	TRBV27	TRBJ1-5	.	.
TGTGCCAGCAGTTACTCCGGAGGGAGGACTGCCGAGCAGTACTTC	CASSYSGGRTAEQYF	TRBV6-5	TRBJ2-7	.	.
TGTGCCAGTAGCACCGGGGGTATCCAAGAGACCCAGTACTTC	CASSTGGIQETQYF	TRBV19	TRBJ2-5	.	.
TGTGCCAGCTCAAAGGGGACAGGGGCCTACGAGCAGTACTTC	CASSKGTGAYEQYF	TRBV18	TRBJ2-7	TRBD1	.
TGCAGCGTTAGAAGGGAAACCGGGGAGCTGTTTTTT	CSVRRETGELFF	TRBV29-1	TRBJ2-2	.	.
TGTGCCAGCAGCGTAGAAAACAGGGCCGGGGGTACTAACTATGGCTACACCTTC	CASSVENRAGGTNYGYTF	TRBV9	TRBJ1-2	.	.
TGTGCCAGCAGCGTAGGCCTACCCAATTCACCCCTCCACTTT	CASSVGLPNSPLHF	TRBV9	TRBJ1-6	.	.
TGTGCCAGCAGCTTAGCGCTCACAGATACGCAGTATTTT	CASSLALTDTQYF	TRBV11-1	TRBJ2-3	.	.
TGCGCCAGCAGCTTGGCTAGGCCAGCGGGCCTTGACAATGAGCAGTTCTTC	CASSLARPAGLDNEQFF	TRBV5-1	TRBJ2-1	.	.
TGCGCCAGCAGCTTGGTGGCAGGGGCGAACACTGAAGCTTTCTTT	CASSLVAGANTEAFF	TRBV5-1	TRBJ1-1	.	few
TGTGCCAGCAGTCGGAAGGTTTCTGGAAACACCATATATTTT	CASSRKVSGNTIYF	TRBV6-5	TRBJ1-3	.	.
TGTGCCAGCAGTAACGGGTTGGATACGCAGTATTTT	CASSNGLDTQYF	TRBV6-5	TRBJ2-3	.	.
TGTGCCAGCAGCGTTAATAGCGGGGGGGCCCTCCCCGGGGAGCTGTTTTTT	CASSVNSGGALPGELFF	TRBV9	TRBJ2-2	TRBD2	.
TGTGCCAGCAGTTCGCCCTATCTGGACGAGCAGTACTTC	CASSSPYLDEQYF	TRBV6-5	TRBJ2-7	.	.
TGTGCCAGCAGCTTAGATTTGAACAGGGGGCAGTCTGGAAACACCATATATTTT	CASSLDLNRGQSGNTIYF	TRBV11-2	TRBJ1-3	TRBD1	once
TGTGCCAGCAGCAGGACTAGCGGGGGTTACGAGCAGTACTTC	CASSRTSGGYEQYF	TRBV5-6	TRBJ2-7	TRBD2	.
TGTGCCAGTAGTCTCTCGACAGGGGGAGAGACCCAGTACTTC	CASSLSTGGETQYF	TRBV19	TRBJ2-5	TRBD1	few
TGTGCCAGCAGGTCAGGGGGCGCCTACGAGCAGTACTTC	CASRSGGAYEQYF	TRBV27	TRBJ2-7	TRBD1	.
TGTGCCATCAGTGAAAAGGTGGGGAACACTGAAGCTTTCTTT	CAISEKVGNTEAFF	TRBV10-3	TRBJ1-1	.	few
TGTGCCAGCTCACCACCAAGGGTAGGAGATACGCAGTATTTT	CASSPPRVGDTQYF	TRBV18	TRBJ2-3	.	.
TGCAGCGTTGAAGAGGGGGGGACGGGTAATGAAAAACTGTTTTTT	CSVEEGGTGNEKLFF	TRBV29-1	TRBJ1-4	.	.